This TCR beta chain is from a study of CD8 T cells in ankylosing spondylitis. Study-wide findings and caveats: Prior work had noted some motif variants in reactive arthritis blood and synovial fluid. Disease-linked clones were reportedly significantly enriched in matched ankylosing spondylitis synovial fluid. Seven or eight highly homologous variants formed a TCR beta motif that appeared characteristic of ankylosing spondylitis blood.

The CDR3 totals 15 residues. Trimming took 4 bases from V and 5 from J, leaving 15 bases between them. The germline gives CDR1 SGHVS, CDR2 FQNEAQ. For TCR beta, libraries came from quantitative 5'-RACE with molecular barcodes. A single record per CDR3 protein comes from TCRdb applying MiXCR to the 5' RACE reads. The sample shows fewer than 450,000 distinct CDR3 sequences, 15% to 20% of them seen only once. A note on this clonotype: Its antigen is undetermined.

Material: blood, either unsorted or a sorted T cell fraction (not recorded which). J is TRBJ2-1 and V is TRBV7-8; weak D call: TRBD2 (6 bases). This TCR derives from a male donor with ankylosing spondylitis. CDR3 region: CASSSTSGSHNEQFF. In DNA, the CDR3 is TGTGCCAGCAGCTCCACCTCCGGGAGCCACAATGAGCAGTTCTTC.